The T cell receptor (beta chain) under discussion was sequenced for a study of blood T cell repertoires in COVID-19. Overall study context: There were acute and convalescent COVID-19 samples, and they came from the United States, Italy and Spain. From T cells, B-cell-depleted T cells, or PBMCs came the material, which was cDNA or gDNA.

As originally analysed: Reference gene primer amplification gave estimated nucleated cell counts. The protocol was immunoSEQ multiplex PCR, while the TCRdb copy is restricted to in-frame clones and leaves out a portion. V and J calls and clone size are copied from that table; D and trimming were computed from the DNA. The repertoire holds 650,000 to 800,000 clones, with about nine tenths as singletons. Material: peripheral blood. The receptor comes from a woman between 18 and 30 years old with acute or convalescent COVID-19.

The CDR3 here is CASSYLLGTDGYTF. As DNA, the CDR3 is TGTGCCAGCAGTTACTTACTCGGGACAGATGGCTACACCTTC. The rearrangement joins TRBV6-6 to TRBJ1-2; 7 positions agree with TRBD1. The CDR3 length is 14 residues. The J segment lost 6 bases and the V segment lost 1 base, leaving 5 bases of the junction unmatched. In germline, CDR1 is MNHNY, CDR2 SVGAGI (reference sequence).